The 32 T cell receptor beta chains below were found in one sample sequenced in a study of regulatory T cells in long-lasting Graves disease. The TCR beta library used iRepertoire HTBI primers with Arm-PCR amplification of CDR3. TCRdb ran MiXCR on the multiplex PCR reads and lists one entry per CDR3 protein. The sample consists of hundreds of thousands of distinct CDR3 sequences, around 30% of them appearing once. Indicated time point: persistent/refractory GD, antithyroid drugs over 5 years with positive TRAb. The TCR library was made from RNA extracted from PBMCs. The sequencing used peripheral blood mononuclear cells (PBMCs), collected when the disease was refractory, from a patient treated with antithyroid drugs. These receptors originate from a female donor with Graves disease.

This clonotype has only one observation. The chain recombines TRBV4-2 with TRBJ2-1; D possibly corresponds to TRBD2 (6 bases). Germline CDR1 and CDR2: LGHNA and YNFKEQ. The CDR3 runs to 14 residues. Deletions cut 0 bases from V and 7 bases from J, with 10 bases between. CDR3: CASSQDAGLNEQFF. The CDR3 DNA reads as TGTGCCAGCAGCCAAGATGCTGGACTAAATGAGCAGTTCTTC.

This clonotype has just a few counts. This chain connects TRBV6-1 to TRBJ1-1; D remains ambiguous. The germline gives CDR1 MNHNS, CDR2 SASEGT. The CDR3 loop spans 15 amino acids. V was clipped by 2 bases and J by 0 bases, with 10 bases between them. CDR3 coding DNA: TGTGCCAGCAGTGAACTCAGCGGGGTGAACACTGAAGCTTTCTTT. Its protein is CASSELSGVNTEAFF.

J is TRBJ1-1 and V is TRBV20-1; D is possibly TRBD1 (5 bases). The V end lost 5 bases, the J end lost 2 bases, and 9 bases lay between the germline ends. The CDR3 is 12 residues long. Germline values: CDR1 DFQATT, CDR2 SNEGSKA (reference sequence). CDR3 loop: CSAQGGNTEAFF. The CDR3 DNA follows: TGCAGTGCTCAGGGAGGTAACACTGAAGCTTTCTTT.

The V gene is TRBV29-1, the J gene TRBJ1-1; the match to TRBD1 covers 7 bases. The germline gives CDR1 SQVTM, CDR2 ANQGSEA. This CDR3 region has 12 residues. In DNA, the CDR3 is TGCAAAGGACAGGTGAGGAACACTGAAGCTTTCTTT. It translates to CKGQVRNTEAFF.

The gene calls are TRBV27 and TRBJ1-1, with 8 bases lining up with TRBD1. The CDR3 is 16 residues long. V shed 6 bases and J 8 bases; nucleotides not matched to a gene: 17. Germline CDR1 MNHEY, CDR2 SMNVEV (reference sequence). CDR3 protein: CASSRRGLNTMSEAFF. The CDR3 bases are TGTGCCAGCAGCCGCAGGGGGCTAAACACCATGTCAGAAGCTTTCTTT.

This clonotype has just a few counts. The chain links TRBV9 to TRBJ1-6; D ambiguous. The germline V gene encodes CDR1 SGDLS and CDR2 YYNGEE. CDR3 size: 14 residues. V lost 0 bases and J lost 4, with 5 bases in between. The CDR3 nucleotides read TGTGCCAGCAGCGTAGTCGGTTATAATTCACCCCTCCACTTT. Its protein product is CASSVVGYNSPLHF.

This clonotype appeared a few times. The gene calls are TRBV2 and TRBJ2-2; maybe TRBD1 (6 bases). Germline values: CDR1 SNHLY, CDR2 FYNNEI. The CDR3 runs to 13 residues. The ends were cut back, 9 bases at V and 1 base at J, with 9 bases in the middle. DNA for the CDR3: TGTGCCAGGACAGGAGAGAACACCGGGGAGCTGTTTTTT. Protein: CARTGENTGELFF.

This clonotype was recorded a few times. V is TRBV29-1 and J is TRBJ1-1, with D unresolved. The CDR3 has 12 amino acids. The V gene's germline CDR1 is SQVTM and CDR2 ANQGSEA. Trimming removed 2 bases at V and 1 base at J, with 5 bases between. CDR3: CSVEPGNTEAFF. DNA of the CDR3: TGCAGCGTTGAACCGGGGAACACTGAAGCTTTCTTT. Full variable domain (missing parts from reference TRBV29-1 and TRBJ1-1): SAVISQKPSRDICQRGTSLTIQCQVDSQVTMMFWYRQQPGQSLTLIATANQGSEATYESGFVIDKFPISRPNLTFSTLTVSNMSPEDSSIYLCSVEPGNTEAFFGQGTRLTVV.

This clonotype has more than one count but fewer than ten. The chain has TRBV6-1 and TRBJ1-1; 7 positions match TRBD1. The CDR3 contains 14 residues. The J segment lost 4 bases and the V segment lost 6 bases, leaving 8 bases of the junction unmatched. Per germline, CDR1 MNHNS and CDR2 SASEGT. CDR3 DNA: TGTGCCAGCAGACCCCTGACAGGGATCACTGAAGCTTTCTTT. This codes for CASRPLTGITEAFF.

The chain recombines TRBV3-1 with TRBJ1-3; D is ambiguous. The germline gives CDR1 LGHDT, CDR2 YNNKEL (reference sequence). Trimming shortened V by 2 bases and J by 0 bases, and 8 bases separated the two germline ends. The CDR3 runs to 15 residues. The CDR3 nucleotides are TGTGCCAGCAGCCAATCAGCCCTCTCTGGAAACACCATATATTTT. Its protein is CASSQSALSGNTIYF.

This chain joins TRBV7-9 and TRBJ2-5, with 10 bases that match TRBD1. The CDR3 spans 16 residues. CDR1 is SEHNR and CDR2 is FQNEAQ in the germline V gene (reference sequence). With V trimmed by 5 bases and J by 2 bases, 8 bases remained unmatched. This chain's CDR3 is CASSPPGTGVQETQYF. DNA of the CDR3: TGTGCCAGCAGCCCACCCGGGACAGGGGTTCAAGAGACCCAGTACTTC. Looking up the rest from reference TRBV7-9 and TRBJ2-5 gives the full variable domain: DTGVSQNPRHKITKRGQNVTFRCDPISEHNRLYWYRQTLGQGPEFLTYFQNEAQLEKSRLLSDRFSAERPKGSFSTLEIQRTEQGDSAMYLCASSPPGTGVQETQYFGPGTRLLVL.

The gene calls are TRBV20-1 and TRBJ1-5; 7 bases map to TRBD1. Trimming removed 4 bases from V and 7 bases from J; junction bases left unmatched: 7. The CDR3 is 13 amino acids. Germline loops: CDR1 DFQATT, CDR2 SNEGSKA (reference sequence). The CDR3 DNA follows: TGCAGTGCTACAACAGGGGTGGGCCAGCCCCAGCATTTT. Translated: CSATTGVGQPQHF.

The table lists this clonotype with a few counts. This chain joins TRBV27 and TRBJ2-5; a possible D gene is TRBD1 (6 bases). The end of the DNA is better explained by TRBJ2-1, so the J call may be wrong. Germline CDR1 and CDR2: MNHEY and SMNVEV (reference sequence). This CDR3 has 16 amino acids. CDR3 region: CASSLFAGALSDEQFF. The CDR3 coding sequence is TGTGCCAGCAGTTTATTTGCAGGGGCATTGTCGGATGAGCAGTTCTTC.

The genes are TRBV5-1 and TRBJ1-1, with D perhaps TRBD1 (5 bases). The V and J ends lost 3 bases and 4 bases respectively, with 19 bases between them. The germline CDR1 and CDR2 sequences are SGHRS and YFSETQ. The CDR3 consists of 16 residues. CDR3 coding DNA: TGCGCCAGCAGCTCAGATGGACGGACGGGGGGCACTGAAGCTTTCTTT. It yields the protein CASSSDGRTGGTEAFF.

This clonotype was found a few times. The junction departs from germline at one end; a sequencing error may be responsible. V is TRBV15 and J is TRBJ1-2; no definite D call. There are 13 residues in the CDR3. Germline lookup yields CDR1 LNHNV and CDR2 YYDKDF (reference sequence). CDR3 sequence reads: CATSRDLHSLINF. The CDR3, as DNA: TGTGCCACCAGCAGAGATCTCCACAGCCTAATAAACTTC.

This clonotype came up a few times. The chain couples TRBV2 to TRBJ1-2, with D perhaps matching TRBD1 (5 bases). CDR1 and CDR2 (germline): SNHLY, FYNNEI. CDR3 size: 16 residues. The V end was cut by 7 bases, the J end by 0 bases, with 18 bases between. This CDR3 reads CASTQEGTTSNYGYTF. The CDR3 DNA reads TGTGCCAGCACTCAGGAGGGGACCACTTCTAACTATGGCTACACCTTC.

A note on this clonotype: A much larger clone lies one base from this, so it may be a read error. This sequence joins TRBV6-2 or TRBV6-3 and TRBJ1-2; 9 bases are a match to TRBD1. Trimming at V came to 5 bases and at J to 7 bases, leaving 11 bases not matched to a gene. The CDR3 covers 15 residues. The germline gives CDR1 MNHEY, CDR2 SVGEGT. The DNA for the CDR3 is TGTGCCAGCAGTCTCCCTAGACAGGGGGATCGTGGCTACACCTTC. Translating it yields CASSLPRQGDRGYTF.

This clonotype was seen just once. The genes are TRBV5-1 and TRBJ1-1; D ambiguous. CDR3 length: 14 residues. Germline-derived CDR1 and CDR2 are SGHRS and YFSETQ. V dropped 1 base and J dropped 3 bases, with 10 bases sitting between them. The CDR3 loop is CASSLWSRDTEAFF. The CDR3 region has the DNA TGCGCCAGCAGCTTGTGGTCGCGGGACACTGAAGCTTTCTTT.

The J gene is TRBJ2-2, the V gene TRBV6-1, with TRBD1 matching over 8 bases. Per germline, CDR1 MNHNS and CDR2 SASEGT. This CDR3 spans 15 amino acids. Losses at the gene ends were 2 bases for V and 3 bases for J; bases not matched to a gene: 2. CDR3 residues: CASSEQGADTGELFF. The CDR3 DNA reads TGTGCCAGCAGTGAACAGGGGGCTGACACCGGGGAGCTGTTTTTT.

This clonotype was recorded a few times. The V call is TRBV6-2 or TRBV6-3, the J call TRBJ2-7; D may match TRBD1 or TRBD2 (6 bases each). Germline V gene lookup returns CDR1 MNHEY and CDR2 SVGEGT. The CDR3 is made up of 14 amino acids. The V end lost 3 bases, the J end lost 2 bases, and 11 bases lay between the germline ends. CDR3 region: CASSYAGEAYEQYF. CDR3 nucleotides: TGTGCCAGCAGTTATGCAGGGGAGGCCTACGAGCAGTACTTC.

The chain carries TRBV2 and TRBJ1-3; D possibly corresponds to TRBD1 (5 bases). The germline V gene has CDR1 SNHLY and CDR2 FYNNEI. The CDR3 is made up of 12 amino acids. V was trimmed by 8 bases and J by 0 bases, leaving 5 bases between them. CDR3 region: CASGTSGNTIYF. For the CDR3, the DNA is TGTGCCAGCGGGACCTCTGGAAACACCATATATTTT.

This clonotype was recorded once. A read error is possible here, since a much larger clone lies one base away. The rearrangement joins TRBV6-1 to TRBJ1-2; 7 bases are a match to TRBD1. The CDR3 loop spans 17 amino acids. After removal of 8 bases from V and 3 bases from J, the junction contained 18 bases not matched to a gene. Germline lookup yields CDR1 MNHNS and CDR2 SASEGT. The CDR3 DNA reads TGTGCCAGCGCAGGGTGGATAGGGGGCTGGGATGACTATGGCTACACCTTC. Protein sequence: CASAGWIGGWDDYGYTF.

A few counts support this clonotype. The gene calls are TRBV20-1 and TRBJ1-1; D gene ambiguous. CDR3 length: 13 residues. Germline assignment: CDR1 DFQATT and CDR2 SNEGSKA (reference sequence). The germline V and J ends were trimmed by 3 bases and 1 base, with 9 bases remaining between them. The CDR3 coding sequence is TGCAGTGCTAGTGAACACCCGAACACTGAAGCTTTCTTT. Its translation is CSASEHPNTEAFF.

This clonotype was counted only a few times. The CDR3 nucleotides are TGTGCCATCAGTGAGTCGGGCAACCCCTACACCTTC. Amino acid sequence: CAISESGNPYTF. The genes are TRBV10-3 and TRBJ1-2; D not certain. The ends were cut back, 0 bases at V and 10 bases at J, with 9 bases in the middle. This CDR3 is built from 12 residues. Germline V gene data show CDR1 as ENHRY and CDR2 as SYGVKD.

This clonotype came up many times. This rearrangement joins TRBV2 to TRBJ1-2; a weak D match, TRBD1 (6 bases). Germline loops: CDR1 SNHLY, CDR2 FYNNEI. The V end lost 4 bases, the J end lost 5 bases, and 14 bases lay between the germline ends. CDR3 length: 14 amino acids. CDR3 region: CASSATGTSYGYTF. The CDR3 coding sequence is TGTGCCAGCAGTGCCACCGGGACATCTTATGGCTACACCTTC.

The rearrangement joins TRBV19 to TRBJ1-4; tentative D call: TRBD1 (6 bases). Trimming took off 5 bases at V and 8 bases at J, with 18 bases between the two ends. The CDR3 contains 15 residues. Germline V gives CDR1 LNHDA, CDR2 SQIVND (reference sequence). Here the CDR3 DNA reads TGTGCCAGTAGTCCACTGACAGGTGGGCAGGAAAAACTGTTTTTT. This encodes CASSPLTGGQEKLFF. The whole variable domain, remainder taken from reference TRBV19 and TRBJ1-4, is DGGITQSPKYLFRKEGQNVTLSCEQNLNHDAMYWYRQDPGQGLRLIYYSQIVNDFQKGDIAEGYSVSREKKESFPLTVTSAQKNPTAFYLCASSPLTGGQEKLFFGSGTQLSVL.

The table lists this clonotype with a few counts. The DNA of the CDR3 is TGTGCCAGCTCACCACACCCAGGGGATGGCTACACCTTC. Translation: CASSPHPGDGYTF. This chain links TRBV18 with TRBJ1-2; tentative D call: TRBD1 (6 bases). The CDR3 runs 13 residues. V was shortened by 1 base and J by 6 bases, with 9 bases between the two germline ends. CDR1 and CDR2 (germline): KGHSH, LQKENI.

The chain recombines TRBV4-1 with TRBJ1-4; 8 nucleotides agree with TRBD1. Germline V CDR1 and CDR2: MGHRA, YSYEKL. With V trimmed by 0 bases and J by 8 bases, 8 bases remained unmatched. The CDR3 runs to 16 residues. CDR3 nucleotides: TGCGCCAGCAGCCAAGATCCCCCAGGGGGCGGCGAAAAACTGTTTTTT. This encodes CASSQDPPGGGEKLFF.

This clonotype was seen ten or more times. The chain recombines TRBV6-2 or TRBV6-3 with TRBJ1-5, with TRBD1 identical over 7 bases. J gave up 6 bases and V 8 bases, and 7 bases lay outside the gene matches. From germline, CDR1 is MNHEY and CDR2 SVGEGT. The CDR3 contains 13 residues. The CDR3 sequence is CASQSQGGQPQHF. In DNA form, the CDR3 reads TGTGCCAGCCAGTCCCAGGGGGGTCAGCCCCAGCATTTT.

This clonotype has a count of ten or more. This chain links TRBV28 with TRBJ2-7; 9 bases line up with TRBD1. This CDR3 spans 16 amino acids. The V gene end was trimmed by 5 bases and the J gene end by 1 base; junction bases not matched to a gene: 9. Germline loops: CDR1 MDHEN, CDR2 SYDVKM. The CDR3 DNA reads as TGTGCCAGCAGTCCCCGCCGGGACAGGGAATCCTACGAGCAGTACTTC. Translating gives CASSPRRDRESYEQYF.

This clonotype was observed many times. The chain employs TRBV28 and TRBJ1-2; unclear D gene. Germline CDR1 reads MDHEN; CDR2 reads SYDVKM. The CDR3 is made up of 14 amino acids. V gave up 3 bases and J gave up 5 bases, with 13 bases separating them. CDR3 sequence (DNA): TGTGCCAGCAGTTTCGACCGCGGGATATATGGCTACACCTTC. Translating it yields CASSFDRGIYGYTF.

This clonotype was counted ten times or more. The chain recombines TRBV28 with TRBJ1-1, with TRBD1 matching over 7 bases. This CDR3 region has 15 residues. V lost 8 bases to trimming and J lost 1 base; unmatched junction nucleotides: 10. CDR1 and CDR2 from the germline V gene are MDHEN and SYDVKM. This CDR3 reads CASREKTGRNTEAFF. The CDR3 coding sequence is TGTGCCAGCCGAGAAAAGACAGGGAGGAACACTGAAGCTTTCTTT.